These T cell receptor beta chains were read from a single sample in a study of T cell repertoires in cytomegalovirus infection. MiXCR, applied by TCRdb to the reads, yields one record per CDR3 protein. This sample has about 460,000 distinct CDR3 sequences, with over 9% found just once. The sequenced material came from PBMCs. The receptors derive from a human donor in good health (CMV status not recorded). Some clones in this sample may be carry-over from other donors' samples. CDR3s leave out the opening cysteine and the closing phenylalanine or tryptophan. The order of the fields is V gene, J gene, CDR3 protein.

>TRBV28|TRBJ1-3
ASSSLTGAGNTIY
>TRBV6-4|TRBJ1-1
ASRVQGAGNTEAF
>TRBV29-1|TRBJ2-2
SVEDLRGANTGELF
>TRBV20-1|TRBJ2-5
SAPTSGRSETQY
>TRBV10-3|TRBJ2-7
AISESSYEQY
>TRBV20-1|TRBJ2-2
SARPGQTNTGELF
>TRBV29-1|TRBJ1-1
SVRVQPAGITEAF
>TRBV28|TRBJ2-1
ASTVGGSAYNEQF
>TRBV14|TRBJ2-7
ASSQGDNYEQY
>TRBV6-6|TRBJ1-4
ASSYRGQGGEKLF
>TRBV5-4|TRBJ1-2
ASSALRDSTEQGYT
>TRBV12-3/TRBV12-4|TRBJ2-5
ASKGPTETQY
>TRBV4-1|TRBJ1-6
ASSQGANYNSPLH
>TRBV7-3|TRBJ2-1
ASSSGLAGDEQF
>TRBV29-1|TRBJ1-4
SVATGTGGEKLF
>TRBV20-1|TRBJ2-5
SASPRQETQY
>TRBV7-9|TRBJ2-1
ASSLGDRGIYNEQF
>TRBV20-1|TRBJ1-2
SARDTVGGNYGYT
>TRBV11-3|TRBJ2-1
ASSTGPDNEQF
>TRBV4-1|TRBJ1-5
ASSQDPSRAGQPQH
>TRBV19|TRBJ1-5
ASSMKDRGLPQPQH
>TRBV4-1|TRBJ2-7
ASSPSTTSGSYEQY
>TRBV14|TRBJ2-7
ASSQVSSGQY
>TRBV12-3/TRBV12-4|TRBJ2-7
ASSLSGGSEQY
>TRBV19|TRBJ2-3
ASSISTSKLY
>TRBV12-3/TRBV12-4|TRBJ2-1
ASSQSGGGYNEQF
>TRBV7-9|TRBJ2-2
ASSWDGQNTGELF
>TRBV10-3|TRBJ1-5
AISEDSNQPQH
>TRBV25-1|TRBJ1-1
ASSDARGDTEAF
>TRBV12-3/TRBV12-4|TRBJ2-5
ASKPRGAEETQY
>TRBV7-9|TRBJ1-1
ASSLGGGREAF
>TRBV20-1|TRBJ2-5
SARDRKQVEETQY
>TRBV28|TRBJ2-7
ASSLTLTFEQY
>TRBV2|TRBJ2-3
ASSSERGSTDTQY
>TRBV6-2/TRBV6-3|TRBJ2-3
ASSYVTPTDTQY
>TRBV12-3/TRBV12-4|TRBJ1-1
ASSPSGTEAF
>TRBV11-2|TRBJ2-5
ASSFRTSGGTGAQETQY
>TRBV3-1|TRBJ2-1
ASSQDWASGGRLENEQF
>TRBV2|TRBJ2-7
ASSELGGIYEQY
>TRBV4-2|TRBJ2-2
ASSRAGGLNTGELF
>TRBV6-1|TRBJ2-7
ASSGVRESSYEQY
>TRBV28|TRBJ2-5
ASRGTGNEETQY
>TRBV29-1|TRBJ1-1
GSTENTEAF
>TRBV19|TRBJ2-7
ASRLAGGDEQY
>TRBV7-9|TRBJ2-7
ASSQLSGTGSYEQY
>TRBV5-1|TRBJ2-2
ASSVTQGSTGELF
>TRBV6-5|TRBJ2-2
ASTQGIGGTGELF
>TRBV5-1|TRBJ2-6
ASRPITGATSGANVLT
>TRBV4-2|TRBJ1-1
ASSQDFGQTEAF
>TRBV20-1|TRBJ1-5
SARGSRGQPQH
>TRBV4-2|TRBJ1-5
ASRGISSNQPQH